This T cell receptor (beta chain) was sequenced during a study of shared clonotypes between healthy human individuals. Study findings and constraints: Relative to clonotypes present in all four donors, those not shared had lower generation probabilities. Between a handful of donors, naive CD4 clonotypes were shared at a level of around 5.2%.

The naive CD8 subset, CD45RO-negative cells positively selected for CCR7, excluded terminally differentiated effector memory CD45RA+ cells. Donors were Caucasian adults residing in Nashville, Tennessee, USA. Genomic DNA per cell subset filled all wells of several immunoSEQ plates. This table comes from immunoSEQ multiplex PCR, and its TCRdb copy is limited to in-frame clones, with some not included. The sample lists fewer than 800,000 clones; 92% were seen once. Of note for this clone: What it binds is unknown.

CDR1 is SGHNT and CDR2 is YENEEA in the germline V gene. The length of the CDR3 is 13 residues. The V end was cut by 4 bases, the J end by 7 bases, with 10 bases between. This rearrangement joins TRBV11-3 to TRBJ2-2, with a possible D match to TRBD1 (7 bases). Material for sequencing was naive CD8+ T cells sorted from blood. The sequence was obtained from a man aged 30 to 45 in good health. CDR3 protein: CASSYRGGGELFF. In DNA form, the CDR3 reads TGTGCCAGCAGCTACAGGGGAGGCGGGGAGCTGTTTTTT.